The 10 T cell receptor beta chains given below trace back to one sample, sequenced in a study of T cells after posttransplantation cyclophosphamide. Assay used: immunoSEQ multiplex PCR; TCRdb lists only in-frame clones, some missing. Singletons are absent from the sample, which has about 24,000 clones. The sequencing input was PBMCs. Receptors originate from a woman between 50 and 59 years old in good health, CMV-negative, and a related stem cell transplant donor.

This clone was seen many times. The chain recombines TRBV10-2 with TRBJ2-5; 10 positions match TRBD1. J was trimmed by 1 base and V by 3 bases; bases with no gene match: 5. CDR1 WSHSY and CDR2 SAAADI come from the germline V gene. This CDR3 has 16 amino acids. The CDR3 region is CASSDRDRGPQETQYF. The CDR3 nucleotides are TGCGCCAGCAGTGATAGGGACAGGGGACCCCAAGAGACCCAGTACTTC.

This clone was seen many times. J is TRBJ1-5 and V is TRBV2; 11 bases line up with TRBD1. This CDR3 has 14 amino acids. The germline V gene encodes CDR1 SNHLY and CDR2 FYNNEI. Trimming at V came to 8 bases and at J to 5 bases, leaving 5 bases not matched to a gene. The DNA for the CDR3 is TGTGCCAGCCTGGGACAGGGGGAGGATCAGCCCCAGCATTTT. Its protein is CASLGQGEDQPQHF.

At least ten counts were recorded for this clone. The chain couples TRBV27 to TRBJ2-7; TRBD1 aligns across 12 bases. Trimming took 6 bases from V and 5 from J; bases not matched to a gene: 2. The CDR3 has 13 amino acids. Germline V gene sequence: CDR1 MNHEY, CDR2 SMNVEV (reference sequence). CDR3 sequence (DNA): TGTGCCAGCAGCGGGACAGGGGGCAACGAGCAGTACTTC. Residues: CASSGTGGNEQYF.

This clone has a count of ten or more. The CDR3 DNA is TGTGCCAGCAGCTTTGGACAGGGGGCGGACAATGAGCAGTTCTTC. Translation: CASSFGQGADNEQFF. The genes are TRBV7-9 and TRBJ2-1; 11 bases match TRBD1. V trimming: 3 bases; J trimming: 5 bases; junction bases outside the gene matches: 3. The CDR3 runs 15 residues. Germline values: CDR1 SEHNR, CDR2 FQNEAQ (reference sequence).

This clone was recorded many times. The chain has TRBV7-8 and TRBJ1-5, with TRBD1 identical over 9 bases. The trim removed 5 bases at V and 7 bases at J, leaving 6 bases unmatched. This CDR3 is 14 amino acids long. CDR1 SGHVS and CDR2 FQNEAQ come from the germline V gene. The CDR3 DNA reads as TGTGCCAGCAGCCACGACAGGGGGTTACAGCCCCAGCATTTT. Translating it yields CASSHDRGLQPQHF.

This clone was recorded many times. This chain connects TRBV7-2 to TRBJ1-5, with TRBD1 matching 7 bases. The trim removed 4 bases at V and 2 bases at J, leaving 5 bases unmatched. The CDR3 spans 15 residues. The V gene's germline CDR1 is SGHTA and CDR2 FQGNSA. The CDR3 bases are TGTGCCAGCAGCTCGGGACAGTTAGGCAATCAGCCCCAGCATTTT. It specifies CASSSGQLGNQPQHF.

The table lists this clone with many counts. The V call is TRBV28, the J call TRBJ1-2; 8 bases are a match to TRBD1. CDR3 length equals 15 residues. Germline lookup yields CDR1 MDHEN and CDR2 SYDVKM. After removal of 4 bases from V and 3 bases from J, the junction contained 7 bases not matched to a gene. Written as DNA, the CDR3 is TGTGCCAGCAGTTCATACAGGGGGAAGGACTATGGCTACACCTTC. It translates to CASSSYRGKDYGYTF.

This clone has a count of ten or more. The chain has TRBV5-1 and TRBJ2-1; possible D gene TRBD1, 6 bases. Germline CDR1 SGHRS, CDR2 YFSETQ. The V and J ends lost 4 bases and 9 bases respectively, with 23 bases between them. The CDR3 is made up of 16 amino acids. Written as DNA, the CDR3 is TGCGCCAGCAGCCCCGAGGGGCTGGGGGCGTTCGCTGAGCAGTTCTTC. Translating it yields CASSPEGLGAFAEQFF. The variable domain in full, with the rest retrieved from reference TRBV5-1 and TRBJ2-1, is KAGVTQTPRYLIKTRGQQVTLSCSPISGHRSVSWYQQTPGQGLQFLFEYFSETQRNKGNFPGRFSGRQFSNSRSEMNVSTLELGDSALYLCASSPEGLGAFAEQFFGPGTRLTVL.

This clone appeared many times. The chain links TRBV5-1 to TRBJ2-1, with a tentative D call TRBD2 (6 bases). CDR1 is SGHRS, CDR2 YFSETQ, per germline. The CDR3 runs to 14 residues. V was shortened by 1 base and J by 8 bases, with 13 bases between the two germline ends. The CDR3 DNA is TGCGCCAGCAGCTTGTTGGAGGGTTTGGATGAGCAGTTCTTC. It is translated as CASSLLEGLDEQFF.

The gene calls are TRBV6-5 and TRBJ2-5, with TRBD1 matching over 10 bases. With the DNA end fitting TRBJ2-7 better, the J assignment may be wrong. Per the germline V gene, CDR1 is MNHEY and CDR2 is SVGAGI. The CDR3 contains 15 residues. The CDR3 region is CASSPRDRGKYEQYF. DNA of the CDR3: TGTGCCAGCAGTCCCCGGGACAGGGGCAAATACGAGCAGTACTTC.